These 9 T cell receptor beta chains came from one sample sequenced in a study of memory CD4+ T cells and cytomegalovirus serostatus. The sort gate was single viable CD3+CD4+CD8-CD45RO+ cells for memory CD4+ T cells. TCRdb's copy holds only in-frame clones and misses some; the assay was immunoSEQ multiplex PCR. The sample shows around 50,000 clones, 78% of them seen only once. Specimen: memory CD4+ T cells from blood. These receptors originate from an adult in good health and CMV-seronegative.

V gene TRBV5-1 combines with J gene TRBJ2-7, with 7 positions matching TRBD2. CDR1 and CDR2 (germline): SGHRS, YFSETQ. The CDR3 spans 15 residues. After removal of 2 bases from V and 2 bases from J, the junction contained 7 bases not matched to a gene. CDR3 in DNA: TGCGCCAGCAGCTTAGTGGGGGAGGGAACCTACGAGCAGTACTTC. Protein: CASSLVGEGTYEQYF.

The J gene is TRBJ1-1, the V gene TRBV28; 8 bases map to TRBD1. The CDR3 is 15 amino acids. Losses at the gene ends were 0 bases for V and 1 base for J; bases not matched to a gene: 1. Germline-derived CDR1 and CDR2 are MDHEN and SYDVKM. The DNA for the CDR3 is TGTGCCAGCAGTTTATGGACAGGGGAGAACACTGAAGCTTTCTTT. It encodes CASSLWTGENTEAFF. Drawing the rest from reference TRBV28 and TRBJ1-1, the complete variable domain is DVKVTQSSRYLVKRTGEKVFLECVQDMDHENMFWYRQDPGLGLRLIYFSYDVKMKEKGDIPEGYSVSREKKERFSLILESASTNQTSMYLCASSLWTGENTEAFFGQGTRLTVV.

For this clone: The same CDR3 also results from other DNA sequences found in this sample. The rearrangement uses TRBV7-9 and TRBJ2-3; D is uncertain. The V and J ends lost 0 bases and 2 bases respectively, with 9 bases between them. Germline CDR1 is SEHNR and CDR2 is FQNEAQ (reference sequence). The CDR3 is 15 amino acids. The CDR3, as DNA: TGTGCCAGCAGCTTAGCGGGTTTAAACACAGATACGCAGTATTTT. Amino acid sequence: CASSLAGLNTDTQYF.

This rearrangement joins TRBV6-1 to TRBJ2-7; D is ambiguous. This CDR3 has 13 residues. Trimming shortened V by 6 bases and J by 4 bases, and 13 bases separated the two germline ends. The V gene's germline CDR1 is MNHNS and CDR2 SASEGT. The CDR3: CASSKERNYEQYF. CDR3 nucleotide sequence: TGTGCCAGCAGCAAAGAAAGGAATTACGAGCAGTACTTC.

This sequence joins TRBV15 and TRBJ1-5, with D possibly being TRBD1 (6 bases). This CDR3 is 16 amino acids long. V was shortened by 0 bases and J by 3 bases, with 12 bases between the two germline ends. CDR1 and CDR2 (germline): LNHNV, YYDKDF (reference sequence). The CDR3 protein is CATSRDRRGDNQPQHF. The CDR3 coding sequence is TGTGCCACCAGCAGAGATCGGAGGGGGGACAATCAGCCCCAGCATTTT. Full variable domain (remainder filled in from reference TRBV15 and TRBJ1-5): DAMVIQNPRYQVTQFGKPVTLSCSQTLNHNVMYWYQQKSSQAPKLLFHYYDKDFNNEADTPDNFQSRRPNTSFCFLDIRSPGLGDTAMYLCATSRDRRGDNQPQHFGDGTRLSIL.

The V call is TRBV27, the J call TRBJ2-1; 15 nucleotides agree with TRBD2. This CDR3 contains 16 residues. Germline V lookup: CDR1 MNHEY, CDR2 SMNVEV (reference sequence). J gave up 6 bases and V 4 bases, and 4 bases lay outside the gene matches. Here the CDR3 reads CASSSWTSGRANEQFF. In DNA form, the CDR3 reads TGTGCCAGCAGTTCATGGACTAGCGGGAGGGCCAATGAGCAGTTCTTC.

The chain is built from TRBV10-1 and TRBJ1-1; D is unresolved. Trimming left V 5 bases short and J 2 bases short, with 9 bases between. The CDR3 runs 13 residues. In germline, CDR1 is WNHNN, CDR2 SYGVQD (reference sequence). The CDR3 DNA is TGCGCCAGCAGTATAAAGCTAAACACTGAAGCTTTCTTT. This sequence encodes CASSIKLNTEAFF.

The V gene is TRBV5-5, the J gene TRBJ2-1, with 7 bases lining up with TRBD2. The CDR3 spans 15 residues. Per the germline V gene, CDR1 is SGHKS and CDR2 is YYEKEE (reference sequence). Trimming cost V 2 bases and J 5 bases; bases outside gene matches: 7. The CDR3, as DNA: TGTGCCAGCAGCTTACGGCTAGCGGACAACAATGAGCAGTTCTTC. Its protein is CASSLRLADNNEQFF.

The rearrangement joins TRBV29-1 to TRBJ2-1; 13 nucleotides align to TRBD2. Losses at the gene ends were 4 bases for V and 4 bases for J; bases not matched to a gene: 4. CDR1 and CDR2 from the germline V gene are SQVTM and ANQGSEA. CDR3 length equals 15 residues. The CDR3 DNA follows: TGCAGCGTTGGGACTAGCGGGGGCTTTTACAATGAGCAGTTCTTC. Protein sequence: CSVGTSGGFYNEQFF.